This T cell receptor beta chain emerged from a study of response to subunit inactivated influenza vaccine. One entry per CDR3 protein results from TCRdb running MiXCR on the RT-PCR reads. This sample carries 860,000 or so distinct CDR3 sequences, 21% of them seen once, and the ten largest clones take 10%. V was shortened by 5 bases and J by 1 base, with 11 bases between the two germline ends. The CDR3 spans 14 residues. This material consisted of PBMCs from blood, taken around 5 days after vaccination. The receptor comes from a man aged 50 to 60 who received an inactivated influenza vaccine. The rearrangement uses TRBV12-3 or TRBV12-4 and TRBJ2-5; TRBD1 is a possible D gene (6 bases). CDR3 nucleotide sequence: TGTGCCAGCAGTCCCGAAGGGGGCCAAGAGACCCAGTACTTC. This encodes CASSPEGGQETQYF.